Below are 10 T cell receptor beta chains sequenced from a single sample in a study of shared clonotypes between healthy human individuals. TCRdb's table, derived via immunoSEQ multiplex PCR, lists solely in-frame clones and lacks some. The table records approximately 400,000 clones, 90% to 98% of them present only once. The sample taken for sequencing was memory CD8+ T cells sorted from blood. As for subset: CD45RO+ cells pooled with CCR7-negative TemRA cells. These receptors were collected from a man aged 25-45 years in good health.

The chain uses TRBV19 and TRBJ2-7; 9 bases agree with TRBD1. V was clipped by 9 bases and J by 4 bases; unmatched bases: 16. Germline CDR1 reads LNHDA; CDR2 reads SQIVND (reference sequence). CDR3 length equals 16 residues. CDR3 coding DNA: TGTGCCAGCCGCAATCCGGGACAGGGTAGTGAGTACGAGCAGTACTTC. Translating gives CASRNPGQGSEYEQYF.

This clone was counted only a few times. CDR3 in amino acids: CASSLTASGSGGAGELFF. CDR3 DNA: TGTGCCAGCAGCTTAACAGCTAGCGGGAGCGGCGGCGCCGGGGAGCTGTTTTTT. The rearrangement uses TRBV7-3 and TRBJ2-2; 10 nucleotides agree with TRBD2. The V and J ends lost 0 bases and 6 bases, in that order; junction bases with no gene match: 10. Germline V gene sequence: CDR1 SGHTA, CDR2 FQGTGA. This CDR3 has 18 residues.

J is TRBJ2-4 and V is TRBV6-5, with D unclear. V lost 6 bases to trimming and J lost 1 base, with 10 bases between them. CDR1 is MNHEY and CDR2 is SVGAGI in the germline V gene. The CDR3 contains 14 residues. The CDR3 DNA follows: TGTGCCAGCAGGGGTTGGATGGCCAAAAACATTCAGTACTTC. Amino acids: CASRGWMAKNIQYF.

This clone was observed a handful of times. In nucleotides, the CDR3 is TGTGCCAGCAGCAAACTAGCGGGACAAGAGACCCAGTACTTC. Encoded protein: CASSKLAGQETQYF. V gene TRBV7-2 combines with J gene TRBJ2-5; TRBD2 matches 10 bases. The germline V gene encodes CDR1 SGHTA and CDR2 FQGNSA. There are 14 residues in the CDR3. After removal of 5 bases from V and 2 bases from J, the junction contained 2 bases not matched to a gene.

This chain joins TRBV28 and TRBJ2-3, with D uncertain. Trimming removed 6 bases from V and 0 bases from J, with 10 bases in between. There are 14 residues in the CDR3. The germline V gene has CDR1 MDHEN and CDR2 SYDVKM. The CDR3 here is CASRRPGSTDTQYF. The CDR3 region has the DNA TGTGCCAGCAGGAGACCGGGTAGCACAGATACGCAGTATTTT.

The rearrangement links TRBV10-3 to TRBJ1-5; 7 positions agree with TRBD1. Per germline, CDR1 ENHRY and CDR2 SYGVKD. With V trimmed by 6 bases and J by 3 bases, 5 bases remained unmatched. The CDR3 is 14 amino acids. CDR3 nucleotides: TGTGCCATCAGATTGGGACAGTACAATCAGCCCCAGCATTTT. Protein: CAIRLGQYNQPQHF.

The J gene is TRBJ2-7, the V gene TRBV27; D tentatively fits TRBD1 or TRBD2 (5 bases each). The CDR3 sequence is 12 residues long. The V gene lost 10 bases and the J gene lost 2 bases, with 12 bases spanning the gap. The V gene's germline CDR1 is MNHEY and CDR2 SMNVEV (reference sequence). The CDR3 sequence is CATSGRAYEQYF. The CDR3 nucleotides are TGTGCCACATCGGGACGGGCCTACGAGCAGTACTTC.

The chain employs TRBV27 and TRBJ1-5; D uncertain. Trimming pared 6 bases from V and 3 bases from J, leaving 6 bases between. Germline lookup yields CDR1 MNHEY and CDR2 SMNVEV (reference sequence). The CDR3 covers 12 residues. The CDR3 loop reads CASRRNNQPQHF. The CDR3 coding sequence is TGTGCCAGCAGGCGCAACAATCAGCCCCAGCATTTT.

Comments on this clone: Other DNA sequences in this specimen translate into the identical CDR3. J is TRBJ1-3 and V is TRBV7-9, with a possible D match to TRBD1 (5 bases). CDR3 length equals 13 residues. V was trimmed by 1 base and J by 4 bases, leaving 5 bases between them. Germline V gene lookup returns CDR1 SEHNR and CDR2 FQNEAQ (reference sequence). The CDR3 DNA is TGTGCCAGCAGCTTAGGGGGCGGAAACACCATATATTTT. Amino acids: CASSLGGGNTIYF.

The chain joins TRBV6-6 to TRBJ2-1, with 7 bases lining up with TRBD2. The length of the CDR3 is 14 residues. With 4 bases clipped from V and 7 bases from J, the junction kept 7 bases outside the gene matches. Germline V gene sequence: CDR1 MNHNY, CDR2 SVGAGI (reference sequence). The CDR3 DNA reads TGTGCCAGCAGTTTATCGGGGAGGGCAAATGAGCAGTTCTTC. Translated: CASSLSGRANEQFF.